A single sample gave rise to the 13 T cell receptor beta chains below, sequenced in a study of graft-versus-host responses after intestinal transplantation. Only in-frame clones appear in the TCRdb table, and some are missing; sequencing was by immunoSEQ multiplex PCR. The sample holds roughly 60,000 clones, about 90% seen once. The source material was PBMCs, sampled 26 days after transplant. The receptors derive from a human patient who received an intestinal transplant, so some T cells may come from the graft donor.

This clone was seen once. This sequence joins TRBV7-8 and TRBJ1-1; 9 bases are a match to TRBD1. CDR3 length equals 13 residues. Germline loops: CDR1 SGHVS, CDR2 FQNEAQ. V lost 5 bases to trimming and J lost 6 bases; unmatched junction nucleotides: 4. The CDR3 is CASSLGQGSEAFF. CDR3 nucleotides: TGTGCCAGCAGCCTCGGACAGGGGTCTGAAGCTTTCTTT.

The chain recombines TRBV7-8 with TRBJ2-2; D may match TRBD1 or TRBD2 (11 bases each). This CDR3 contains 21 residues. Per germline, CDR1 SGHVS and CDR2 FQNEAQ. V was clipped by 2 bases and J by 4 bases, with 29 bases between them. CDR3: CASSLPRTGGFTSGSTGELFF. The CDR3 bases are TGTGCCAGCAGCTTACCGAGGACAGGGGGCTTTACTAGCGGGAGCACCGGGGAGCTGTTTTTT.

The chain employs TRBV2 and TRBJ2-3; the D gene is possibly TRBD2 (5 bases). This CDR3 spans 17 amino acids. Between the trimmed V and J ends, which lost 4 bases and 0 bases, there was a span of 17 bases. Germline V gene lookup returns CDR1 SNHLY and CDR2 FYNNEI. The CDR3 DNA reads as TGTGCCAGCAGTGCTCGTGGGAGTGATACTAGCACAGATACGCAGTATTTT. This gives the protein CASSARGSDTSTDTQYF. The full variable domain, completed using reference TRBV2 and TRBJ2-3, is EPEVTQTPSHQVTQMGQEVILRCVPISNHLYFYWYRQILGQKVEFLVSFYNNEISEKSEIFDDQFSVERPDGSNFTLKIRSTKLEDSAMYFCASSARGSDTSTDTQYFGPGTRLTVL.

The chain joins TRBV5-1 to TRBJ2-1; 11 bases line up with TRBD2. Trimming took 3 bases from V and 6 from J; bases not matched to a gene: 8. Germline V gives CDR1 SGHRS, CDR2 YFSETQ. The CDR3 contains 16 residues. The CDR3 sequence: CASSSKTSGISNEQFF. DNA of the CDR3: TGCGCCAGCAGCTCCAAGACTAGCGGGATTTCCAATGAGCAGTTCTTC.

CDR3 coding DNA: TGTGCCAGCTCACCTGCTCAGGGTGCGGCCTACGAGCAGTACTTC. Its protein is CASSPAQGAAYEQYF. The rearrangement links TRBV18 to TRBJ2-7; the D gene is possibly TRBD1 (5 bases). Germline V gives CDR1 KGHSH, CDR2 LQKENI. This CDR3 region has 15 residues. Trimming stripped 3 bases from V and 2 bases from J, with 14 bases between.

The chain recombines TRBV7-2 with TRBJ2-1; D might be TRBD1 (6 bases). Trimming pared 5 bases from V and 0 bases from J, leaving 17 bases between. Germline V lookup: CDR1 SGHTA, CDR2 FQGNSA. The CDR3 loop spans 17 amino acids. The CDR3 reads CASSPLGALSSYNEQFF. In nucleotides, the CDR3 is TGTGCCAGCAGCCCACTGGGGGCCCTGAGCTCCTACAATGAGCAGTTCTTC.

The V and J genes are TRBV12-5 and TRBJ2-2, with D hard to call. With 6 bases removed from V and 4 bases from J, the gap between germline ends came to 9 bases. This CDR3 comprises 13 residues. Germline CDR1 is LGHNT and CDR2 is FRNRAP. Written as DNA, the CDR3 is TGTGCTAGTGGCCCGGAGAGCACCGGGGAGCTGTTTTTT. Residues: CASGPESTGELFF.

The gene calls are TRBV27 and TRBJ2-7; TRBD2 might be the D (6 bases). The germline V gene has CDR1 MNHEY and CDR2 SMNVEV (reference sequence). The V and J ends lost 7 bases and 6 bases respectively, with 22 bases between them. The CDR3 has 15 residues. CDR3 coding DNA: TGTGCCAGCACCCAAGGTAGCGGCAGGGTCGGCGAGCAGTACTTC. Translation gives CASTQGSGRVGEQYF.

The gene calls are TRBV6-1 and TRBJ1-4, with unresolved D. Trimming took 4 bases from V and 7 from J, leaving 13 bases between them. The V gene's germline CDR1 is MNHNS and CDR2 SASEGT. The CDR3 extends over 14 amino acids. The CDR3: CASSVQREFEKLFF. CDR3 DNA: TGTGCCAGCAGTGTGCAGAGGGAGTTTGAAAAACTGTTTTTT.

The chain combines TRBV29-1 with TRBJ2-1; 14 positions agree with TRBD2. This CDR3 region has 15 residues. Looked up from germline, CDR1 is SQVTM and CDR2 is ANQGSEA. Germline trimming cut 6 bases from V and 8 bases from J; bases unmatched to any gene: 9. The CDR3 DNA sequence: TGCAGCGTCGAGACTAGCGGGAGGGCCTGGGATGAGCAGTTCTTC. Its protein is CSVETSGRAWDEQFF.

This clone came up a few times. CDR3: CASSRGEPYSNQPQHF. The CDR3 bases are TGTGCCAGTAGTAGGGGGGAGCCTTATAGCAATCAGCCCCAGCATTTT. The chain uses TRBV19 and TRBJ1-5, with D tentatively TRBD1 (5 bases). In germline, CDR1 is LNHDA, CDR2 SQIVND (reference sequence). The CDR3 is 16 residues long. V dropped 4 bases and J dropped 0 bases, with 13 bases sitting between them.

The rearrangement joins TRBV5-1 to TRBJ1-3; TRBD1 aligns across 9 bases. This CDR3 is 15 amino acids long. Per germline, CDR1 SGHRS and CDR2 YFSETQ. The trim removed 0 bases at V and 2 bases at J, leaving 0 bases unmatched. CDR3 amino acids: CASSLGDRAGNTIYF. CDR3 DNA sequence: TGCGCCAGCAGCTTGGGGGACAGGGCTGGAAACACCATATATTTT.

The J gene is TRBJ2-1, the V gene TRBV7-6; no reliable D call. Trimming removed 1 base from V and 4 bases from J, with 14 bases in between. Germline-derived CDR1 and CDR2 are SGHVS and FNYEAQ. The CDR3 loop spans 16 amino acids. The CDR3 DNA sequence: TGTGCCAGCAGCTTAGTTCAGCAGGCCCGTTACAATGAGCAGTTCTTC. Protein sequence: CASSLVQQARYNEQFF.